A single sample is the source of the 6 T cell receptor beta chains below, sequenced in a study of CXCR3-negative and CXCR3-positive naive CD8 T cells. It was by 5' RACE with UMI labels that the TRB cDNA libraries were prepared. For each CDR3 protein, TCRdb gives one entry from its re-call of the 5' RACE reads, without DNA. Seen in this sample are about 130,000 distinct CDR3 sequences; the ten most common clones hold 0.25% to 0.35%. The source material was naive CXCR3- CD8+ T cells from blood. As for subset: CD45RO-CCR7+CD27+CD95- naive CD8+ T cells lacking CXCR3 (TNR3-). The receptor source for this set is a human donor in good health. Some clones in this sample may be carry-over from other donors' samples.

This sequence joins TRBV19 and TRBJ2-1; the D call of TRBD2 rests on TCRdb alone, since no DNA is present to check it. This CDR3 contains 17 residues. Looked up from germline, CDR1 is LNHDA and CDR2 is SQIVND (reference sequence). The CDR3 spells CASSIIAEGGPYNEQFF.

CDR3 in amino acids: CSARLPPGQGYYGYTF. The chain employs TRBV20-1 and TRBJ1-2; as DNA is missing, the TRBD1 call by TCRdb cannot be tested. The CDR3 covers 16 residues. The germline CDR1 and CDR2 sequences are DFQATT and SNEGSKA (reference sequence).

The chain uses TRBV18 and TRBJ2-1; TCRdb outputs TRBD2, but without DNA this stays unchecked. From germline, CDR1 is KGHSH and CDR2 LQKENI. The CDR3 is 16 amino acids. CDR3 loop: CASSAELAGGPNEQFF.

The V gene is TRBV29-1, the J gene TRBJ2-2; checking the TCRdb D call of TRBD1 is not possible without DNA. This CDR3 is 13 amino acids long. In germline, CDR1 is SQVTM, CDR2 ANQGSEA. The CDR3 protein is CSVEGAVTGELFF.

The rearrangement joins TRBV14 to TRBJ2-7. The CDR3 extends over 15 amino acids. CDR1 and CDR2 (germline): SGHDN, FVKESK. CDR3 protein: CASSQGTGRSYEQYF.

The chain employs TRBV3-1 and TRBJ2-7. Germline-derived CDR1 and CDR2 are LGHDT and YNNKEL (reference sequence). This CDR3 is built from 15 residues. The CDR3 reads CASSQDLGSCYEQYF.